The clone carrying this T cell receptor beta chain was seen at least ten times. What it binds is unknown. These data come from a study of T-cell reconstitution after alpha-beta-depleted transplantation in children. Study-wide findings and caveats: As was reported, about two months after transplant, alpha-beta T cells came from several hundred expanded graft clones. Among T cells one year after transplant, newly produced cells accounted for most counts and diversity.

This CDR3 has 12 amino acids. Looked up from germline, CDR1 is MGHRA and CDR2 is YSYEKL. J was trimmed by 6 bases and V by 5 bases; bases with no gene match: 4. Researchers prepared the TCRbeta library using unique molecular identifiers, the study reports. TCRdb reanalysed the PCR reads using MiXCR and keeps one entry per CDR3 protein. The table lists about 490,000 distinct CDR3 sequences, about 10% of them singletons. The chain carries TRBV4-1 and TRBJ2-7; TRBD2 agrees at 7 bases. This material consisted of PBMCs, taken before TCRalphabeta/CD19-depleted stem cell transplant. The sequence was collected from a child aged 2-15 years with inherited bone marrow failure, due to receive a stem cell transplant. In DNA form, the CDR3 reads TGCGCCAGCAGCGCGGGAGTCGGCGAGCAGTACTTC. It yields the protein CASSAGVGEQYF.